Here is one TCR beta chain with its context. These data originate in a study of blood T cell repertoires in COVID-19. V shed 3 bases and J shed 2 bases, with 11 bases lying between them. The CDR3 sequence is 14 residues long. Per the germline V gene, CDR1 is SGHAT and CDR2 is FQNNGV. Authors' processing steps: Reference gene primer amplification in the assay estimated nucleated cell counts. Produced via immunoSEQ multiplex PCR; TCRdb's table is partial and in-frame only. V and J calls and clone size are copied from that table; D and trimming were computed from the DNA. The sample consists of around 260,000 clones, about 87% of them appearing once.

This clonotype was obtained from a woman in her 70s with COVID-19, enrolled during active disease. The chain employs TRBV11-2 and TRBJ2-7, with D perhaps TRBD2 (5 bases). The sequencing sample was made of peripheral blood. The DNA for the CDR3 is TGTGCCAGCAGCTTTGCCAGACTAACCTACGAGCAGTACTTC. Translating gives CASSFARLTYEQYF.